This TCR beta chain was retrieved from a study of blood T cell repertoires in COVID-19. Everyone who took part was roughly 18 to 100 years old, and they came from 20 to 25 US areas. Participants were placed into cohorts based on the clinical history they reported. Germline V gives CDR1 SGHTS, CDR2 YDEGEE. Trimming at V came to 4 bases and at J to 6 bases, leaving 11 bases not matched to a gene. There are 16 residues in the CDR3. The table came from immunoSEQ multiplex PCR; TCRdb's copy has only in-frame clones and leaves some out. The sample holds a few hundred thousand clones; 75% to 90% are singletons and the top ten take over 0.95%. The count of this clone is one.

The chain joins TRBV5-8 to TRBJ1-5, with 9 positions matching TRBD1. Source material: PBMCs or T cells enriched from blood (not recorded which). This TCR derives from a man aged 25 to 40 who had recovered from COVID-19. The CDR3 DNA sequence: TGTGCCAGCAGCACCTACCGGGACAGGGTTTTTCAGCCCCAGCATTTT. It codes for CASSTYRDRVFQPQHF.